This is a list of T cell receptor beta chains from one sample in a study of regulatory T cells in long-lasting Graves disease. TCRdb ran MiXCR on the multiplex PCR reads and lists one entry per CDR3 protein. The sample lists roughly 300,000 distinct CDR3 sequences, around 21% seen once, with approximately 53% in the top ten. Here the sequenced sample was peripheral blood mononuclear cells (PBMCs), taken when the disease was refractory, from a patient treated with antithyroid drugs. The receptors come from a female donor with Graves disease. The CDR3 runs from the conserved cysteine through the conserved F or W. D genes are given only for firm matches. Clone size is not always given. Where it is, it says once, few, many or a class for expanded clones.

D gene: .; V gene: TRBV18; clone size: .; J gene: TRBJ1-3; CDR3 DNA: TGTGCCAGCTCACCATCGGGGGGCTCTGGAAACACCATATATTTT; CDR3 protein: CASSPSGGSGNTIYF
D gene: .; V gene: TRBV7-9; clone size: few; J gene: TRBJ2-5; CDR3 DNA: TGTGCCAGCAGCTTAGGCGCGGTATTGCAAGAGACCCAGTACTTC; CDR3 protein: CASSLGAVLQETQYF
D gene: .; V gene: TRBV6-2/TRBV6-3; clone size: many; J gene: TRBJ1-2; CDR3 DNA: TGTGCCAGCAGTGAAACGCGGGGGGGGTTCTATGGCTACACCTTC; CDR3 protein: CASSETRGGFYGYTF
D gene: .; V gene: TRBV29-1; clone size: few; J gene: TRBJ2-5; CDR3 DNA: TGCAGCGTTCCGGGCTCCTTGGGGGAGACCCAGTACTTC; CDR3 protein: CSVPGSLGETQYF
D gene: .; V gene: TRBV7-9; clone size: .; J gene: TRBJ2-7; CDR3 DNA: TGTGCCAGCAGCTTAGAGAAATACGAGCAGTACTTC; CDR3 protein: CASSLEKYEQYF
D gene: .; V gene: TRBV28; clone size: few; J gene: TRBJ2-3; CDR3 DNA: TGTGCCAGCAGTTTTTCCACAGGGATAGATACGCAGTATTTT; CDR3 protein: CASSFSTGIDTQYF
D gene: .; V gene: TRBV9; clone size: .; J gene: TRBJ1-2; CDR3 DNA: TGTGCCAGCAGCGTAGCCCGGGACGGCTTGGTTGGCTACACCTTC; CDR3 protein: CASSVARDGLVGYTF
D gene: TRBD1; V gene: TRBV27; clone size: many; J gene: TRBJ1-5; CDR3 DNA: TGTGCCAGCAGTGCGGGACAGGTCAATCAGCCCCAGCATTTT; CDR3 protein: CASSAGQVNQPQHF
D gene: .; V gene: TRBV3-1; clone size: once; J gene: TRBJ2-6; CDR3 DNA: TGTGCCAGCAGCCAAGATCTCTCTGGGGCCAACGTCCTGACTTTC; CDR3 protein: CASSQDLSGANVLTF
D gene: .; V gene: TRBV5-4; clone size: few; J gene: TRBJ2-4; CDR3 DNA: TGTGCCAGCAGCTTGGATAGCATTCAGTACTTC; CDR3 protein: CASSLDSIQYF
D gene: TRBD2; V gene: TRBV6-1; clone size: .; J gene: TRBJ2-7; CDR3 DNA: TGTGCCACTAGCGGGATGAACTACGAGCAGTACTTC; CDR3 protein: CATSGMNYEQYF
D gene: .; V gene: TRBV29-1; clone size: .; J gene: TRBJ2-1; CDR3 DNA: TGCAGCGTTGCCCCACAGGGGGGGGTTGATGAGCAGTTCTTC; CDR3 protein: CSVAPQGGVDEQFF
D gene: TRBD2; V gene: TRBV7-2; clone size: .; J gene: TRBJ2-7; CDR3 DNA: TGTGCCAGCAGCTTAGCACTAGCGGGGAACTACGAGCAGTACTTC; CDR3 protein: CASSLALAGNYEQYF
D gene: .; V gene: TRBV6-9; clone size: many; J gene: TRBJ2-7; CDR3 DNA: TGTGCCAGCAGTTGGAATAGCGGTCCGGTGGACCCCTCCTACGAGCAGTACTTC; CDR3 protein: CASSWNSGPVDPSYEQYF
D gene: .; V gene: TRBV12-3/TRBV12-4; clone size: .; J gene: TRBJ1-1; CDR3 DNA: TGTGCCAGCAGTTTCGGGGACCTGTGGGAAACTGAAGCTTTCTTT; CDR3 protein: CASSFGDLWETEAFF
D gene: .; V gene: TRBV6-5; clone size: .; J gene: TRBJ2-5; CDR3 DNA: TGTGCCAGCAGTTACCGGAAGACTAGTCGGTTGGAGACCCAGTACTTC; CDR3 protein: CASSYRKTSRLETQYF
D gene: TRBD1; V gene: TRBV6-1; clone size: few; J gene: TRBJ2-7; CDR3 DNA: TGTGCCAGCAGTGAAGGCCCCACAGGGGCCAACTCCTACGAGCAGTACTTC; CDR3 protein: CASSEGPTGANSYEQYF
D gene: .; V gene: TRBV7-2; clone size: .; J gene: TRBJ2-4; CDR3 DNA: TGTGCCAGCAGCTCCCTATCGAGCTCCCAAAACATTCAGTACTTC; CDR3 protein: CASSSLSSSQNIQYF
D gene: TRBD1; V gene: TRBV11-2; clone size: many; J gene: TRBJ2-7; CDR3 DNA: TGTGCCAGCAGCTTCGGGACAGGGGACTACTACGAGCAGTACTTC; CDR3 protein: CASSFGTGDYYEQYF
D gene: .; V gene: TRBV3-1; clone size: few; J gene: TRBJ2-7; CDR3 DNA: TGTGCCAGCAGCCAGTTGGGACAAATCTACGAGCAGTACTTC; CDR3 protein: CASSQLGQIYEQYF
D gene: TRBD2; V gene: TRBV4-2; clone size: .; J gene: TRBJ2-7; CDR3 DNA: TGTGCCAGCAGCCAAATGCTAGCGGGAGGGCCCTCCTACGAGCAGTACTTC; CDR3 protein: CASSQMLAGGPSYEQYF
D gene: .; V gene: TRBV6-5; clone size: .; J gene: TRBJ2-7; CDR3 DNA: TGTGCCAGCAGTTCCCTTCCCGGTGAGCAGTACTTC; CDR3 protein: CASSSLPGEQYF
D gene: .; V gene: TRBV29-1; clone size: few; J gene: TRBJ2-7; CDR3 DNA: TGCAGCGTTGAAGATCAAGCCTACGAGCAGTACTTC; CDR3 protein: CSVEDQAYEQYF
D gene: .; V gene: TRBV7-2; clone size: few; J gene: TRBJ2-5; CDR3 DNA: TGTGCCAGCAGCTTAGAATGGCCCATGGAGACCCAGTACTTC; CDR3 protein: CASSLEWPMETQYF
D gene: .; V gene: TRBV7-2; clone size: few; J gene: TRBJ2-5; CDR3 DNA: TGTGCCAGCAGCTTAGATCCTAGCCCCATAGAGACCCAGTACTTC; CDR3 protein: CASSLDPSPIETQYF
D gene: TRBD1; V gene: TRBV12-3/TRBV12-4; clone size: .; J gene: TRBJ1-5; CDR3 DNA: TGTGCCAGCACCTTAGGACAGGGTAGAAATCAGCCCCAGCATTTT; CDR3 protein: CASTLGQGRNQPQHF
D gene: TRBD1; V gene: TRBV10-2; clone size: .; J gene: TRBJ1-1; CDR3 DNA: TGCGCCAGCAGCGGGACAGGTGAGGGCGAAGCTTTCTTT; CDR3 protein: CASSGTGEGEAFF
D gene: TRBD1; V gene: TRBV20-1; clone size: few; J gene: TRBJ2-5; CDR3 DNA: TGCAGTGCCGGGACAGCCAACCAAGAGACCCAGTACTTC; CDR3 protein: CSAGTANQETQYF
D gene: .; V gene: TRBV12-3/TRBV12-4; clone size: many; J gene: TRBJ1-2; CDR3 DNA: TGTGCCAGCAAACAGGGACCCGATAACTATGGCTACACCTTC; CDR3 protein: CASKQGPDNYGYTF
D gene: .; V gene: TRBV28; clone size: few; J gene: TRBJ1-5; CDR3 DNA: TGTGCCAGCAGTTACGAGGTGGTAAGCAATCAGCCCCAGCATTTT; CDR3 protein: CASSYEVVSNQPQHF
D gene: .; V gene: TRBV20-1; clone size: .; J gene: TRBJ2-5; CDR3 DNA: TGCAGTGCTAGGAAGGGGACCCAGTACTTC; CDR3 protein: CSARKGTQYF
D gene: TRBD2; V gene: TRBV6-1; clone size: many; J gene: TRBJ2-5; CDR3 DNA: TGTGCCAGCAGCCCCCCGGGAGGAGCCCTACATATGTACCAAGAGACCCAGTACTTC; CDR3 protein: CASSPPGGALHMYQETQYF
D gene: TRBD1; V gene: TRBV12-3/TRBV12-4; clone size: many; J gene: TRBJ2-7; CDR3 DNA: TGTGCCAGCAGTTTATTTGGGGGGACAGGGAGCTCCTACGAGCAGTACTTC; CDR3 protein: CASSLFGGTGSSYEQYF
D gene: .; V gene: TRBV27; clone size: .; J gene: TRBJ1-4; CDR3 DNA: TGTGCCAGCGGAGTTTTTCTCAGGGGAGCAACTAATGAAAAACTGTTTTTT; CDR3 protein: CASGVFLRGATNEKLFF
D gene: .; V gene: TRBV29-1; clone size: .; J gene: TRBJ1-2; CDR3 DNA: TGCAGCGTTGAATTTAACTATGGCTACACCTTC; CDR3 protein: CSVEFNYGYTF
D gene: TRBD2; V gene: TRBV4-1; clone size: few; J gene: TRBJ2-5; CDR3 DNA: TGCGCCAGCAGCCAATCTTTTCGGGGGGACGGTCAAGAGGAGACCCAGTACTTC; CDR3 protein: CASSQSFRGDGQEETQYF
D gene: .; V gene: TRBV6-2/TRBV6-3; clone size: many; J gene: TRBJ2-5; CDR3 DNA: TGTGCCAGCAGTTACATAGGGCTCGACCAAGAGACCCAGTACTTC; CDR3 protein: CASSYIGLDQETQYF
D gene: .; V gene: TRBV28; clone size: .; J gene: TRBJ1-5; CDR3 DNA: TGTGCCAGCACCGACAGGAGCGATCAGCCCCAGCATTTT; CDR3 protein: CASTDRSDQPQHF
D gene: .; V gene: TRBV4-1; clone size: .; J gene: TRBJ1-5; CDR3 DNA: TGCGCCAGCAGCCAAGTTCCATGGGGCAATCAGCCCCAGCATTTT; CDR3 protein: CASSQVPWGNQPQHF
D gene: .; V gene: TRBV7-3; clone size: few; J gene: TRBJ2-5; CDR3 DNA: TGTGCCAGCAGCCCCCGGGAGTCTAGCGACGAACAAGAGACCCAGTACTTC; CDR3 protein: CASSPRESSDEQETQYF
D gene: TRBD1; V gene: TRBV29-1; clone size: many; J gene: TRBJ2-5; CDR3 DNA: TGCAGCGTTGGGGACAGGGGAGAGACCCAGTACTTC; CDR3 protein: CSVGDRGETQYF
D gene: TRBD1; V gene: TRBV12-3/TRBV12-4; clone size: .; J gene: TRBJ1-2; CDR3 DNA: TGTGCCAGCAGATCTTCCGACGACAGGGGGCTTGGCGGCTACACCTTC; CDR3 protein: CASRSSDDRGLGGYTF
D gene: .; V gene: TRBV11-1; clone size: many; J gene: TRBJ2-5; CDR3 DNA: TGTGCCAGCAGCGGTCCGGAACAAGAGACCCAGTACTTC; CDR3 protein: CASSGPEQETQYF
D gene: .; V gene: TRBV29-1; clone size: .; J gene: TRBJ1-2; CDR3 DNA: TGCAGCGTTGAACCCCGGGGCAGCCTTGGCTACACCTTC; CDR3 protein: CSVEPRGSLGYTF